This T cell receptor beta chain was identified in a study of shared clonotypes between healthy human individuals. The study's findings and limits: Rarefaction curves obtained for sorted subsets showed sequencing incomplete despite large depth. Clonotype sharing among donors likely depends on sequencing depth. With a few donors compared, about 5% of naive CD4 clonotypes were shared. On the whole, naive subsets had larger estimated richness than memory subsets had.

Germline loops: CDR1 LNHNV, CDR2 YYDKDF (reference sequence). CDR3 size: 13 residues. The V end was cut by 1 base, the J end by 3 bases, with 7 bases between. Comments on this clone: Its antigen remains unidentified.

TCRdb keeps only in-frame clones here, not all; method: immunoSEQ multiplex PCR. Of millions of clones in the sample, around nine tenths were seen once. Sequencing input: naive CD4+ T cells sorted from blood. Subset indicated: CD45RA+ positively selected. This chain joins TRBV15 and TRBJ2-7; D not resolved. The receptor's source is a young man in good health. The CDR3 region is CATSRAYIYEQYF. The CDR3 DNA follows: TGTGCCACCAGCAGAGCGTATATCTACGAGCAGTACTTC. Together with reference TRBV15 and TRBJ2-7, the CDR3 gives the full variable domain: DAMVIQNPRYQVTQFGKPVTLSCSQTLNHNVMYWYQQKSSQAPKLLFHYYDKDFNNEADTPDNFQSRRPNTSFCFLDIRSPGLGDTAMYLCATSRAYIYEQYFGPGTRLTVT.